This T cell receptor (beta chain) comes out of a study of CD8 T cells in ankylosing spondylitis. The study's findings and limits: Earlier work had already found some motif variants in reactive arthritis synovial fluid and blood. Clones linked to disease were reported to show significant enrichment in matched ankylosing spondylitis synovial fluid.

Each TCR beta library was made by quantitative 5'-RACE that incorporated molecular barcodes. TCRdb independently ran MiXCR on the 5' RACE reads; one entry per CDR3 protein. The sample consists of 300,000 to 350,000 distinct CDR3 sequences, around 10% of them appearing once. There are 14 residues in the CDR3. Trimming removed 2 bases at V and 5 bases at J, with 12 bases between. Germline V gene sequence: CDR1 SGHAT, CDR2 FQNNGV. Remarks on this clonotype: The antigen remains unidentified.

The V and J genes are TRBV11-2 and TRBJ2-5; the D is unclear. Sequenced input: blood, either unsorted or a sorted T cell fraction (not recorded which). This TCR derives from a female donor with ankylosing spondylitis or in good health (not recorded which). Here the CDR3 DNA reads TGTGCCAGCAGCTTAACGTCGGGCCGTGAGACCCAGTACTTC. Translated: CASSLTSGRETQYF.